Included here is one TCR beta chain sequence, with context. The CDR3 totals 13 residues. J lost 9 bases, V lost 2 bases, and 7 bases had no gene match. Germline V gene sequence: CDR1 SGDLS, CDR2 YYNGEE. The data originate from a study of blood T cell repertoires in COVID-19. On the study more broadly: Acute and convalescent COVID-19 samples came from the United States, Italy and Spain.

Enrolled during active infection, Seattle patients were then followed longitudinally. Original data processing: Amplification with reference gene primers provided the estimates of nucleated cell counts. The repertoire was sequenced with immunoSEQ multiplex PCR; TCRdb's copy has only in-frame clones and lacks some. The DNA was the basis for D and trimming; V, J and clone size are from that table. The sample lists roughly 330,000 clones, over 80% seen once, with roughly a tenth in the top ten. The clonotype originates from a man younger than 45 with COVID-19, enrolled during active disease. This rearrangement joins TRBV9 to TRBJ2-7; 8 bases align to TRBD2. Sequenced: peripheral blood. In DNA form, the CDR3 reads TGTGCCAGCAGCGTTTCGGGGGGGCCGGTGCAGTACTTC. It codes for CASSVSGGPVQYF.